What follows are 9 T cell receptor beta chains derived from one specimen sequenced in a study of T cells in localized non-small cell lung cancer. Profiling relied on immunoSEQ multiplex PCR, and the TCRdb table lists in-frame clones only, not all of them. Seen here are about 64,000 clones, roughly 76% observed once, and the top ten hold roughly 4.5%. The source was PBMCs, collected before any cancer treatment. The receptors stem from a man aged 40 to 70 with stage II lung adenocarcinoma.

The V and J genes are TRBV4-3 and TRBJ1-2; no reliable D call. Trimming cost V 0 bases and J 0 bases, with 11 bases left between them. Germline-derived CDR1 and CDR2 are LGHNA and YSLEER. CDR3 length: 16 amino acids. The CDR3 region is CASSQDLGTANYGYTF. Here the CDR3 DNA reads TGCGCCAGCAGCCAAGATTTGGGTACAGCTAACTATGGCTACACCTTC.

This chain links TRBV6-6 with TRBJ2-1; D not resolved. Trimming removed 0 bases at V and 6 bases at J, with 3 bases between. The CDR3 loop spans 12 amino acids. CDR1 MNHNY and CDR2 SVGAGI come from the germline V gene (reference sequence). CDR3 residues: CASSYSGNEQFF. DNA of the CDR3: TGTGCCAGCAGTTACTCGGGCAATGAGCAGTTCTTC.

The V gene is TRBV30, the J gene TRBJ1-2, with D unclear. From germline, CDR1 is GTSNPN and CDR2 SVGIG (reference sequence). This CDR3 has 12 residues. The V end lost 0 bases, the J end lost 8 bases, and 10 bases lay between the germline ends. The CDR3 sequence is CAWSVQLRGYTF. The CDR3 DNA reads TGTGCCTGGAGTGTACAGCTTAGAGGCTACACCTTC.

This chain connects TRBV5-1 to TRBJ2-6, with TRBD1 as a possible D gene (5 bases). Germline loops: CDR1 SGHRS, CDR2 YFSETQ. The length of the CDR3 is 18 residues. The germline V and J ends were trimmed by 0 bases and 0 bases, with 13 bases remaining between them. In DNA, the CDR3 is TGCGCCAGCAGCTTGGGAAGGGGTCCCCTCTCTGGGGCCAACGTCCTGACTTTC. Protein: CASSLGRGPLSGANVLTF.

The chain carries TRBV15 and TRBJ2-1; unclear D gene. The CDR3 sequence is 12 residues long. Trimming shortened V by 0 bases and J by 6 bases, and 3 bases separated the two germline ends. The germline V gene has CDR1 LNHNV and CDR2 YYDKDF (reference sequence). The CDR3 reads CATSRDANEQFF. The CDR3 bases are TGTGCCACCAGCAGAGATGCCAATGAGCAGTTCTTC.

The chain couples TRBV5-1 to TRBJ1-3, with no clear D. Germline values: CDR1 SGHRS, CDR2 YFSETQ. The V end lost 4 bases, the J end lost 0 bases, and 14 bases lay between the germline ends. The CDR3 sequence is 16 residues long. DNA for the CDR3: TGCGCCAGCAGCGCCCAGACGGCTACCTCTGGAAACACCATATATTTT. Residues: CASSAQTATSGNTIYF.

The chain carries TRBV6-1 and TRBJ2-7, with 7 bases identical to TRBD1. The trim removed 0 bases at V and 2 bases at J, leaving 4 bases unmatched. This CDR3 has 15 residues. Germline-derived CDR1 and CDR2 are MNHNS and SASEGT. The CDR3 reads CASSEAEQGAYEQYF. Here the CDR3 DNA reads TGTGCCAGCAGTGAAGCGGAGCAGGGGGCCTACGAGCAGTACTTC.

The V gene is TRBV30, the J gene TRBJ1-4; D possibly corresponds to TRBD1 (6 bases). CDR1 is GTSNPN and CDR2 is SVGIG in the germline V gene (reference sequence). Trimming pared 2 bases from V and 8 bases from J, leaving 18 bases between. The CDR3 sequence is 15 residues long. CDR3 coding DNA: TGTGCCTGGAGTCCCTTATCTAATACAGGGGAAAAACTGTTTTTT. Translation: CAWSPLSNTGEKLFF.

J is TRBJ1-1 and V is TRBV27; 10 bases match TRBD1. Unmatched junction bases numbered 6, after V lost 8 bases and J lost 3 bases. CDR3 length equals 14 residues. Looked up from germline, CDR1 is MNHEY and CDR2 is SMNVEV (reference sequence). CDR3 coding DNA: TGTGCCAGCGGCCGGGACAGGGGCGACACTGAAGCTTTCTTT. It yields the protein CASGRDRGDTEAFF.